The present T cell receptor (beta chain) was sequenced within a study of T cell responses to AZD1222 COVID-19 vaccine. Study-level points and caveats: Clonal diversity was possibly underestimated, and white British individuals and females predominated among donors. Among those given AZD1222, only five or six were seropositive at baseline. Only after the peak T cell response were repertoires sampled.

Using immunoSEQ multiplex PCR, the repertoire was profiled, and TCRdb retains in-frame clones only, with some absent. The profile shows about 180,000 clones, approximately 94% of them singletons. In the case of this clone: As yet, its antigen is unknown.

This CDR3 comprises 13 residues. Per the germline V gene, CDR1 is GTSNPN and CDR2 is SVGIG (reference sequence). Trimming shortened V by 4 bases and J by 7 bases, and 11 bases separated the two germline ends. The clonotype originates from an adult who received the AZD1222 COVID-19 vaccine. The specimen comprised peripheral blood, sampled 28 days after the second AZD1222 dose. This rearrangement joins TRBV30 to TRBJ1-6; D gene unclear. CDR3 in amino acids: CAWTDGLNSPLHF. DNA of the CDR3: TGTGCCTGGACGGACGGACTCAATTCACCCCTCCACTTT. Together with reference TRBV30 and TRBJ1-6, the CDR3 gives the full variable domain: SQTIHQWPATLVQPVGSPLSLECTVEGTSNPNLYWYRQAAGRGLQLLFYSVGIGQISSEVPQNLSASRPQDRQFILSSKKLLLSDSGFYLCAWTDGLNSPLHFGNGTRLTVT.